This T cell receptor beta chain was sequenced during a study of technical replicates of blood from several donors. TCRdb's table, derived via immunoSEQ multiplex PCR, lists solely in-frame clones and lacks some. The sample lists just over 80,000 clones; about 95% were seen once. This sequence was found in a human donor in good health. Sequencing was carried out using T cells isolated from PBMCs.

The CDR3 loop reads CASSDSHYEQYF. The CDR3 DNA sequence: TGTGCCAGCAGTGATTCCCATTACGAGCAGTACTTC. V gene TRBV6-1 combines with J gene TRBJ2-7, with no clear D. The CDR3 covers 12 residues. Trimming removed 3 bases from V and 4 bases from J, with 7 bases in between. Germline loops: CDR1 MNHNS, CDR2 SASEGT.